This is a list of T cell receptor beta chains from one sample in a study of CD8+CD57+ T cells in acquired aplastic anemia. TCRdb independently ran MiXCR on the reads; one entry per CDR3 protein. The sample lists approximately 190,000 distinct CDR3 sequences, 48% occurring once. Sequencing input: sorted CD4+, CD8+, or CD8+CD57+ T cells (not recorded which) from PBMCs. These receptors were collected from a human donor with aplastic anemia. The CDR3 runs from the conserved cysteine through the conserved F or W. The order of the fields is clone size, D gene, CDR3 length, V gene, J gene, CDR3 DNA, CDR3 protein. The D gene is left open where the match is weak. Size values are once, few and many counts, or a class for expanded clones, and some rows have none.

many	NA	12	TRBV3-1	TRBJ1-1	TGTGCCAGCAGGCAAAGGGCAAGTGAAGCTTTCTTT	CASRQRASEAFF
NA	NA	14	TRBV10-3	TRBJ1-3	TGTGCCATCAGTGACCAGGGGACTGGAAACACCATATATTTT	CAISDQGTGNTIYF
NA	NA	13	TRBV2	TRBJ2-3	TGTGCCAGCAAGGGCGGGGAGACAGATACGCAGTATTTT	CASKGGETDTQYF
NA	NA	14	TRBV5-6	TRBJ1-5	TGTGCCAGCAGCTTTCTTGGTGGGGATCAGCCCCAGCATTTT	CASSFLGGDQPQHF
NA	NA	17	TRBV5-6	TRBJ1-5	TGTGCCAGCAGCATGGGGCGAATCGGTCAAAGCAATCAGCCCCAGCATTTT	CASSMGRIGQSNQPQHF
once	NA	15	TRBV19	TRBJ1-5	TGTGCCAGTAGTATAGATTCCCTAGACGATCAGCCCCAGCATTTT	CASSIDSLDDQPQHF
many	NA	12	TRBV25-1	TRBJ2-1	TGTGCCAGCAGTGAATTGGGCAATGAGCAGTTCTTC	CASSELGNEQFF
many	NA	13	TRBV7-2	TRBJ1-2	TGTGCCAGCAGCCAGGACGTGGGATATGGCTACACCTTC	CASSQDVGYGYTF
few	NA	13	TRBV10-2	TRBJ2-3	TGCGCCAGCCTGGTGCCGGGCACAGATACGCAGTATTTT	CASLVPGTDTQYF
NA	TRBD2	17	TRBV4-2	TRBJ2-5	TGTGCCAGCAGCCCGGGGGTAGCGGGGGGCCGGGGGGAGACCCAGTACTTC	CASSPGVAGGRGETQYF
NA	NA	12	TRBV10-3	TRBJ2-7	TGTGCCATCAGTGGACAGAACTACGAGCAGTACTTC	CAISGQNYEQYF
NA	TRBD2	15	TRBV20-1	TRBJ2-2	TGCAGTGCTAGAAGCGGGGGTGCGAACACCGGGGAGCTGTTTTTT	CSARSGGANTGELFF
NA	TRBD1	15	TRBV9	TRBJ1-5	TGTGCTAGCAGCACCCAAGGGGGCGCAGGTCAGCCCCAGCATTTT	CASSTQGGAGQPQHF
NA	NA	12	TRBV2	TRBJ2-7	TGTGCCAGCAGTGTTATGGTCCACGAGCAGTACTTC	CASSVMVHEQYF
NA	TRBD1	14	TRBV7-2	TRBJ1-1	TGTGCCAGCAGCCCTAGACAGGGAGGCACTGAAGCTTTCTTT	CASSPRQGGTEAFF
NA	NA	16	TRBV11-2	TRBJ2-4	TGTGCCAGCAGCTTAGTACGAGGCCTGATACACAACATTCAGTACTTC	CASSLVRGLIHNIQYF
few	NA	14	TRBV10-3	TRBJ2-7	TGTGCCATCAGTGAGTCAGGCAGGTTGGCCGAGCAGTACTTC	CAISESGRLAEQYF
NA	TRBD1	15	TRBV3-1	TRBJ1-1	TGTGCCAGCAGCCACGGGACAGGTGAGAACACTGAAGCTTTCTTT	CASSHGTGENTEAFF
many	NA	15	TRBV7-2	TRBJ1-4	TGTGCCAGCAGTCGGACGGCTGCAACTAATGAAAAACTGTTTTTT	CASSRTAATNEKLFF
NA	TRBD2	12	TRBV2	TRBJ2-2	TGTGCCAGAGCGGGAGACACCGGGGAGCTGTTTTTT	CARAGDTGELFF
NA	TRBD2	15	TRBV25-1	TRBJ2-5	TGTGCCAGCAGTGAATTGGCAGCGGGAGTCGAGACCCAGTACTTC	CASSELAAGVETQYF
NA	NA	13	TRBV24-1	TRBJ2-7	TGTGCCACCAGGGGTTGTCGCTCCTACGAGCAGTACTTC	CATRGCRSYEQYF
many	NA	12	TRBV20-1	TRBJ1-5	TGCAGTGCTACCCGTGGGGATCAGCCCCAGCATTTT	CSATRGDQPQHF
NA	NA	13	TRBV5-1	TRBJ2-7	TGCGCCAGCACGGACGGGGCCTCCTACGATCAGTACTTC	CASTDGASYDQYF
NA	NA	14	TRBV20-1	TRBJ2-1	TGCAGTGCTAGAGATCGATCAGGGACCAATGAGCAGTTCTTC	CSARDRSGTNEQFF
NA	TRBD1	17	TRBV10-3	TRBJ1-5	TGTGCCACCCACCGGGACAGAACTATTGGTAGCAATCAGCCCCAGCATTTT	CATHRDRTIGSNQPQHF
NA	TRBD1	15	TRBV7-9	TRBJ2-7	TGTGCCAGCAGCTTCTCCCGGGACAGAACTTACGAGCAGTACTTC	CASSFSRDRTYEQYF
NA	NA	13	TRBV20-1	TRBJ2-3	TGCAGTGCTGAGGGGCCGCGCACAGATACGCAGTATTTT	CSAEGPRTDTQYF
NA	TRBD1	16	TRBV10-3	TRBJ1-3	TGTGCCATCAGTCCAACCGGGACAGACTCTGGAAACACCATATATTTT	CAISPTGTDSGNTIYF
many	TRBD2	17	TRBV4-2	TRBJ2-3	TGTGCCAGCAGCCAAGGGACTAGCGGGAAAGGGGCAGATACGCAGTATTTT	CASSQGTSGKGADTQYF
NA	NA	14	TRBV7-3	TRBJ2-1	TGTGCCAGCAGCTTGACTAGATATAACAATGAGCAGTTCTTC	CASSLTRYNNEQFF
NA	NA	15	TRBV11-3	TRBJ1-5	TGTGCCAGCAGCCGTGGACCCGTGGGCAATCAGCCCCAGCATTTT	CASSRGPVGNQPQHF
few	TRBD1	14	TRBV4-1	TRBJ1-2	TGCGCCAGCAGCCAAGACGGACAGGCATATGGCTACACCTTC	CASSQDGQAYGYTF
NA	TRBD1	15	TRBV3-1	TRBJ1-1	TGTGCCAGCAGTGACCCAGGGGGCGCGGACACTGAAGCTTTCTTT	CASSDPGGADTEAFF
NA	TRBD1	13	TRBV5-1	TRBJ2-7	TGCGCCAGCAGCTATCTCACAGGGGACGAGCAGTACTTC	CASSYLTGDEQYF
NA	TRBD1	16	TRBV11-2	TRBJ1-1	TGTGCCAGCAGCTCAGATCCGGGACAGACAAACACTGAGGCTTTCTTT	CASSSDPGQTNTEAFF
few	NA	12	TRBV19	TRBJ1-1	TGTGCCAGTAGTATTTATGAGACTGAAGCTTTCTTT	CASSIYETEAFF
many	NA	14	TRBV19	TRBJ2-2	TGTGCCAGTAAAACTAGCCTCAACACCGGGGAGCTGTTTTTT	CASKTSLNTGELFF
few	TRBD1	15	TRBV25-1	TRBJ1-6	TGTGCCAGCAGTGTTGGGACAGGATTAGGTTCACCCCTCCACTTT	CASSVGTGLGSPLHF
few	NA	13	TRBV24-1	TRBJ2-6	TGTGCCATAGGGCTCTCTGGGGCCAACGTCCTGACTTTC	CAIGLSGANVLTF
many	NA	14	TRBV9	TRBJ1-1	TGTGCCAGCAGCTCCCGGAGTGGGAACACTGAAGCTTTCTTT	CASSSRSGNTEAFF
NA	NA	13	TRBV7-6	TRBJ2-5	TGTGCCAGCAGCATCGGGTCCCGTGGGACCCAGTACTTC	CASSIGSRGTQYF
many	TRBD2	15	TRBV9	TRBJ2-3	TGTGCCAGCAGTCCCAGCGGGAGGGTCGCAGATACGCAGTATTTT	CASSPSGRVADTQYF
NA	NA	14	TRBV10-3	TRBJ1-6	TGTGCCATCAGTGAGTCCTGGCCGCGGTCACCCCTCCACTTT	CAISESWPRSPLHF
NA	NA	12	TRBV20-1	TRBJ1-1	TGCAGTGCCTTAGTGGAGAACGCTGAAGCTTTCTTT	CSALVENAEAFF